The rows below give T cell receptor beta chains drawn from one sample of a study of beta chain features in type 1 diabetes. TCRdb's table, derived via immunoSEQ multiplex PCR, lists solely in-frame clones and lacks some. The table has roughly 51,000 clones, 40% to 65% seen once. The sample consisted of Tregs from blood. The receptors were sampled from a woman in her forties with type 1 diabetes. Both conserved end residues are part of each CDR3. A D gene is named only where the DNA matches it firmly. Clone size is not always given. Where it is, it says once, few, many or a class for expanded clones.

TRBV18	TRBJ1-2	TRBD1	few	CASSARGDRANYGYTF	TGTGCCAGCTCAGCCAGAGGGGACAGGGCTAACTATGGCTACACCTTC
TRBV7-3	TRBJ2-2	-	-	CASSSREAGELFF	TGTGCCAGCAGCTCCAGGGAGGCCGGGGAGCTGTTTTTT
TRBV28	TRBJ1-1	-	-	CASSLSQFEAFF	TGTGCCAGCAGTTTATCTCAGTTTGAAGCTTTCTTT
TRBV7-3	TRBJ2-1	TRBD2	-	CASSSLAGREQFF	TGTGCCAGCAGCTCCTTAGCGGGGCGAGAGCAGTTCTTC
TRBV5-4	TRBJ2-1	TRBD2	many	CASSLESGGFLFF	TGTGCCAGCAGCTTGGAATCGGGGGGGTTTCTGTTCTTC
TRBV19	TRBJ2-3	TRBD2	-	CASSLRLAGGSDTQYF	TGTGCCAGTAGTCTCAGACTAGCGGGGGGTTCAGATACGCAGTATTTT
TRBV5-1	TRBJ1-6	TRBD1	few	CASRTGTGDSPLHF	TGCGCCAGCAGAACCGGGACAGGGGATTCACCCCTCCACTTT
TRBV25-1	TRBJ2-2	-	-	CASSEVVDSTLSGELFF	TGTGCCAGCAGTGAAGTAGTCGACAGTACTCTATCGGGGGAGCTGTTTTTT
TRBV25-1	TRBJ2-1	-	once	CASSESGRGANEQFF	TGTGCCAGCAGTGAATCGGGCAGGGGTGCAAATGAGCAGTTCTTC
TRBV7-2	TRBJ1-5	TRBD1	few	CASSPGQEYNQPQHF	TGTGCCAGCAGCCCGGGACAGGAGTACAATCAGCCCCAGCATTTT
TRBV5-6	TRBJ2-7	-	-	CASSLRGEQYF	TGTGCCAGCAGCTTAAGGGGCGAGCAGTACTTC
TRBV5-4	TRBJ2-5	-	-	CASSYGRGREGTQYF	TGTGCCAGCAGTTATGGGCGGGGCAGGGAAGGGACCCAGTACTTC
TRBV18	TRBJ1-2	TRBD1	-	CASGGTGAYTF	TGTGCCAGCGGAGGGACAGGCGCCTACACCTTC
TRBV18	TRBJ1-5	-	-	CASSPLPDQPQHF	TGTGCCAGCTCACCACTTCCTGATCAGCCCCAGCATTTT
TRBV6-1	TRBJ1-5	TRBD1	-	CASRAPGQVNQPQHF	TGTGCCAGCAGGGCGCCCGGACAGGTCAATCAGCCCCAGCATTTT
TRBV7-2	TRBJ2-2	-	few	CASSLGPLANTGELFF	TGTGCCAGCAGCTTAGGGCCCCTCGCGAACACCGGGGAGCTGTTTTTT
TRBV7-9	TRBJ2-5	TRBD2	-	CASSLAPGLAGRGETQYF	TGTGCCAGCAGCTTAGCCCCAGGACTAGCGGGACGGGGAGAGACCCAGTACTTC
TRBV7-2	TRBJ1-2	TRBD1	few	CASSSPGQVGESNYGYTF	TGTGCCAGCAGCTCCCCTGGACAGGTTGGGGAAAGTAACTATGGCTACACCTTC
TRBV5-1	TRBJ1-2	-	-	CASSVTAVGGYTF	TGCGCCAGCAGCGTTACAGCGGTCGGTGGCTACACCTTC
TRBV29-1	TRBJ2-3	-	few	CSVAGRTSTDTQYF	TGCAGCGTTGCGGGGAGGACCAGCACAGATACGCAGTATTTT
TRBV18	TRBJ1-2	-	-	CASSLDSDGYTF	TGTGCCAGCTCACTGGACAGCGATGGCTACACCTTC
TRBV6-1	TRBJ2-7	TRBD2	few	CASRGPGGGRYEQYF	TGTGCCAGCAGGGGGCCCGGGGGGGGTCGATACGAGCAGTACTTC
TRBV4-3	TRBJ1-2	-	-	CASSQDYGYGYTF	TGCGCCAGCAGCCAAGATTACGGCTATGGCTACACCTTC
TRBV5-6	TRBJ2-4	-	-	CASSRQELNIQYF	TGTGCCAGCAGCAGACAGGAGCTAAACATTCAGTACTTC
TRBV5-5	TRBJ2-5	-	-	CASSLVQGSVETQYF	TGTGCCAGCAGCTTGGTGCAGGGGAGTGTAGAGACCCAGTACTTC
TRBV5-1	TRBJ2-3	-	-	CASSSGTGGLAGGLTDTQYF	TGCGCCAGCAGCTCCGGGACAGGGGGCCTAGCGGGAGGCCTCACAGATACGCAGTATTTT
TRBV4-3	TRBJ2-4	-	-	CASSQDPLAKNIQYF	TGCGCCAGCAGCCAAGATCCCCTAGCCAAAAACATTCAGTACTTC
TRBV7-9	TRBJ2-7	-	-	CASSLSGQHYEQYF	TGTGCCAGCAGCTTATCGGGACAACACTACGAGCAGTACTTC
TRBV27	TRBJ2-1	-	-	CASSFAGDYGGNEQFF	TGTGCCAGCAGTTTTGCAGGGGACTACGGGGGCAATGAGCAGTTCTTC
TRBV18	TRBJ2-7	TRBD1	-	CASSPGQGSYEQYF	TGTGCCAGCTCACCCGGACAGGGTTCCTACGAGCAGTACTTC
TRBV6-5	TRBJ1-2	TRBD1	-	CASSYWRDSYGYTF	TGTGCCAGCAGTTACTGGCGGGACAGCTATGGCTACACCTTC
TRBV11-2	TRBJ2-7	-	few	CASSLGGSSYEQYF	TGTGCCAGCAGCTTAGGCGGAAGCTCCTACGAGCAGTACTTC
TRBV28	TRBJ2-7	-	medium-sized	CASSLELRDYEQYF	TGTGCCAGCAGTTTGGAGCTCAGGGACTACGAGCAGTACTTC
TRBV27	TRBJ2-3	TRBD2	few	CASSSAGGADTQYF	TGTGCCAGCAGTTCGGCTGGGGGGGCAGATACGCAGTATTTT
TRBV7-2	TRBJ2-6	TRBD1	-	CASSRGQRLSSGANVLTF	TGTGCCAGCAGCAGGGGACAGCGCCTTTCCTCTGGGGCCAACGTCCTGACTTTC
TRBV30	TRBJ2-5	TRBD1	-	CAWSGQGGETQYF	TGTGCCTGGAGTGGACAGGGCGGTGAGACCCAGTACTTC
TRBV4-1	TRBJ1-4	TRBD1	-	CASSQDRVKGAVEKLFF	TGCGCCAGCAGCCAAGATCGGGTCAAGGGGGCAGTTGAAAAACTGTTTTTT
TRBV6-6	TRBJ1-6	TRBD1	-	CASNSPTDRVDSPLHF	TGTGCCAGCAACTCCCCGACGGACAGGGTAGACTCACCCCTCCACTTT
TRBV7-9	TRBJ2-6	TRBD2	few	CASVSSGGDLGANVLTF	TGTGCCAGCGTCTCTAGCGGGGGGGACCTCGGGGCCAACGTCCTGACTTTC
TRBV5-1	TRBJ2-1	-	-	CASRWGGGNEQFF	TGCGCCAGCAGGTGGGGAGGAGGAAATGAGCAGTTCTTC
TRBV11-1	TRBJ2-1	TRBD2	-	CASSPRTSGKGNEQFF	TGTGCCAGCAGCCCTAGGACTAGCGGGAAGGGCAATGAGCAGTTCTTC
TRBV7-3	TRBJ2-7	TRBD2	-	CASSFSGNEQYF	TGTGCCAGCAGCTTTAGCGGGAACGAGCAGTACTTC
TRBV6-5	TRBJ2-1	-	-	CASSEGGTPEEQFF	TGTGCCAGCAGTGAAGGAGGGACCCCCGAAGAGCAGTTCTTC
TRBV5-1	TRBJ1-4	-	-	CASSLGSQGEKLFF	TGCGCCAGCAGCTTGGGGTCGCAGGGGGAAAAACTGTTTTTT
TRBV27	TRBJ1-5	-	few	CASSHLRADYSNQPQHF	TGTGCCAGCAGCCACCTAAGGGCAGACTATAGCAATCAGCCCCAGCATTTT
TRBV7-3	TRBJ2-1	TRBD1	-	CASSSQGYNEQFF	TGTGCCAGCAGTTCACAGGGGTACAATGAGCAGTTCTTC
TRBV11-1	TRBJ2-3	-	few	CASSLSRGPDTQYF	TGTGCCAGCAGCTTAAGCAGGGGACCAGATACGCAGTATTTT
TRBV4-1	TRBJ1-5	-	-	CASSRSGERSQPQHF	TGCGCCAGCAGCCGTAGCGGAGAGCGAAGTCAGCCCCAGCATTTT
TRBV4-1	TRBJ2-5	-	-	CASSQLDQETQYF	TGCGCCAGCAGTCAACTAGACCAAGAGACCCAGTACTTC
TRBV28	TRBJ2-3	-	-	CASRSPDTQYF	TGTGCCAGCAGGAGCCCAGATACGCAGTATTTT
TRBV29-1	TRBJ2-3	TRBD1	-	CSVDRDRGLTDTQYF	TGCAGCGTGGACCGGGACAGGGGGTTGACAGATACGCAGTATTTT
TRBV2	TRBJ1-2	-	-	CASIRGIGYGYTF	TGTGCCAGCATCAGGGGAATTGGCTATGGCTACACCTTC
TRBV29-1	TRBJ1-5	-	few	CSVSDSHQPQHF	TGCAGCGTTTCCGACAGCCATCAGCCCCAGCATTTT
TRBV7-2	TRBJ1-5	-	-	CASSLVFSVSNQPQHF	TGTGCCAGCAGCTTAGTGTTTTCTGTTAGCAATCAGCCCCAGCATTTT